Listed below are T cell receptor beta chains from one sample, sequenced in a study of T cells in tumors after PD-1 blockade. Assay: immunoSEQ multiplex PCR; the TCRdb copy retains only in-frame clones and omits some. Among 15,000 to 25,000 clones listed, over 70% were seen once. The sequencing used PBMCs, collected after anti-PD-1 therapy. The source is a human donor with advanced basal cell or squamous cell carcinoma (not recorded which). Both conserved end residues are trimmed from each CDR3.

J: TRBJ1-3
V: TRBV5-5
CDR3: ASSPAVGSGNTIY

J: TRBJ2-3
V: TRBV10-3
CDR3: AIRTENTDTQY

J: TRBJ2-7
V: TRBV28
CDR3: ASSLAITYEQY

J: TRBJ2-4
V: TRBV5-8
CDR3: ASSPRGYIQY

J: TRBJ2-3
V: TRBV2
CDR3: ASNLARGRTDTQY

J: TRBJ2-1
V: TRBV6-5
CDR3: ASSPGTGGNEQF

J: TRBJ1-2
V: TRBV28
CDR3: ASSRRQNNYGYT

J: TRBJ2-1
V: TRBV7-2
CDR3: ASSLPGLYNEQF

J: TRBJ1-6
V: TRBV6-5
CDR3: ATSPQGGNSPLH

J: TRBJ2-1
V: TRBV11-3
CDR3: ASSFPNREYGDNEQF

J: TRBJ2-1
V: TRBV6-5
CDR3: ASSSTSGGNNEQF

J: TRBJ1-2
V: TRBV18
CDR3: ASSPEGSYGYT

J: TRBJ2-1
V: TRBV5-1
CDR3: ASRPGQGAGNEQF

J: TRBJ2-5
V: TRBV5-1
CDR3: ASSLAPSGGIETQY

J: TRBJ2-1
V: TRBV29-1
CDR3: SVEDGLAGVYGEQF

J: TRBJ1-4
V: TRBV6-1
CDR3: ASSEGVNEKLF

J: TRBJ2-2
V: TRBV3-1/TRBV3-2
CDR3: ASSHGGGPTTGELF

J: TRBJ2-5
V: TRBV19
CDR3: ASSPLQGVVETQY

J: TRBJ1-1
V: TRBV7-9
CDR3: ASSSGTGVLIHTEAF

J: TRBJ2-7
V: TRBV6-5
CDR3: ASRSEGGTYEQY

J: TRBJ2-3
V: TRBV14
CDR3: ASSPLKPNVDTQY

J: TRBJ2-7
V: TRBV7-9
CDR3: ASSLVVYEQY

J: TRBJ2-1
V: TRBV7-6
CDR3: ASSLAGSQNEQF

J: TRBJ2-5
V: TRBV24-1
CDR3: ATSDSETKETQY

J: TRBJ1-4
V: TRBV7-6
CDR3: ASSLGARGDGSEKLF

J: TRBJ2-1
V: TRBV10-2
CDR3: ASRGSVWTSGSRGYNEQF

J: TRBJ2-7
V: TRBV7-9
CDR3: ASSSDRVPPYEQY

J: TRBJ1-1
V: TRBV6-5
CDR3: ASRPGQTNTEAF